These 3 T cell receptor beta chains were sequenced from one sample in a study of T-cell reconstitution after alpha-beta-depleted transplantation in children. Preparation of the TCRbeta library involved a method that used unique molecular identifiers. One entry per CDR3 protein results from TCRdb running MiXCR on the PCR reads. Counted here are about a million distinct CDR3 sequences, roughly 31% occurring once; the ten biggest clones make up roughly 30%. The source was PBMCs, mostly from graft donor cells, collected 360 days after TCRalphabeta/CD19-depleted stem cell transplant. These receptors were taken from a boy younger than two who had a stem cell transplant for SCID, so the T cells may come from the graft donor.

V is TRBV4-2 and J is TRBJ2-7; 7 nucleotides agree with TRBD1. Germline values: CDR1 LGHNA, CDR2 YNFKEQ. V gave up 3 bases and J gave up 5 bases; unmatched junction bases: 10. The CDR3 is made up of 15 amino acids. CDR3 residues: CASSQRPGTEDEQYF. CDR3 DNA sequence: TGTGCCAGCAGCCAGAGGCCCGGGACAGAGGACGAGCAGTACTTC.

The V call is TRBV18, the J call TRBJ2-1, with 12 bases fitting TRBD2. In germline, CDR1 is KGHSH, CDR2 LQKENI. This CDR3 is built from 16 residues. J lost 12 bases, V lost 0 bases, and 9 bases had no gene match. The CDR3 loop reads CASSPPGLAGDKVQFF. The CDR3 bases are TGTGCCAGCTCACCACCGGGACTAGCGGGCGACAAGGTGCAGTTCTTC. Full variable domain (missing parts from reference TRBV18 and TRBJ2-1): NAGVMQNPRHLVRRRGQEARLRCSPMKGHSHVYWYRQLPEEGLKFMVYLQKENIIDESGMPKERFSAEFPKEGPSILRIQQVVRGDSAAYFCASSPPGLAGDKVQFFGPGTRLTVL.

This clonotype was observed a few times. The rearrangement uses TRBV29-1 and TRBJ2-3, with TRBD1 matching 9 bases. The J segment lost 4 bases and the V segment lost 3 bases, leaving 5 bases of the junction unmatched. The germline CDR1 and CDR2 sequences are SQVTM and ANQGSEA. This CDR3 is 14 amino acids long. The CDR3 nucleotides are TGCAGCGTTGAGGACAGGGGAGGCGCAGATACGCAGTATTTT. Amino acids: CSVEDRGGADTQYF.